Listed below are T cell receptor beta chains from one sample, sequenced in a study of T cells in Graves' hyperthyroidism and ophthalmopathy. TCRdb analysed the multiplex PCR reads with MiXCR anew, one entry per CDR3 protein. Of 450,000 to 700,000 distinct CDR3 sequences in the sample, around 42% are singletons; the top ten hold under 20%. The material sequenced was peripheral blood or thyroid tissue (not recorded which). Every receptor here comes from an adult woman with Graves' disease, either hyperthyroidism or ophthalmopathy (not recorded which). The CDR3 runs from the conserved cysteine through the conserved F or W. The order of the fields is V gene, J gene, clone size, D gene, CDR3 DNA, CDR3 protein. D genes are given only for firm matches. Clone size, where shown, is once, few, many, or a class for clones that have expanded.

v_call: TRBV12-3/TRBV12-4
j_call: TRBJ1-1
clone_size: -
d_call: -
cdr3_nt: TGTGCCAGCGCAGTAACGAACACTGAAGCTTTCTTT
cdr3_aa: CASAVTNTEAFF

v_call: TRBV5-1
j_call: TRBJ1-2
clone_size: many
d_call: TRBD1
cdr3_nt: TGCGCCAGCAGCGAAGGGACAGTGGACCTTTATGGCTACACCTTC
cdr3_aa: CASSEGTVDLYGYTF

v_call: TRBV25-1
j_call: TRBJ1-1
clone_size: -
d_call: -
cdr3_nt: TGTGCCAGCAGTGAAATCGGCGCCCGAACGAGGATGAACACTGAAGCTTTCTTT
cdr3_aa: CASSEIGARTRMNTEAFF

v_call: TRBV3-1
j_call: TRBJ1-6
clone_size: -
d_call: -
cdr3_nt: TGTGCCAGCAGCCAAGAGGGGGTTGGGGATTCACCCCTCCACTTT
cdr3_aa: CASSQEGVGDSPLHF

v_call: TRBV20-1
j_call: TRBJ2-5
clone_size: many
d_call: -
cdr3_nt: TGCAGTGCTGGACTCCCTCAAGAGACCCAGTACTTC
cdr3_aa: CSAGLPQETQYF

v_call: TRBV28
j_call: TRBJ2-5
clone_size: few
d_call: -
cdr3_nt: TGTGCCAGCACTTTCCAAGAGACCCAGTACTTC
cdr3_aa: CASTFQETQYF

v_call: TRBV29-1
j_call: TRBJ2-2
clone_size: many
d_call: -
cdr3_nt: TGCAGCATCAGACTCACCGGGGAGCTGTTTTTT
cdr3_aa: CSIRLTGELFF

v_call: TRBV6-1
j_call: TRBJ2-5
clone_size: many
d_call: -
cdr3_nt: TGTGCCAGCAGGGGGGTTCGAGGGCGGGAGACCCAGTACTTC
cdr3_aa: CASRGVRGRETQYF

v_call: TRBV29-1
j_call: TRBJ2-5
clone_size: few
d_call: -
cdr3_nt: TGCAGCGCAAATCACTTAGGGCAAGAGACCCAGTACTTC
cdr3_aa: CSANHLGQETQYF

v_call: TRBV29-1
j_call: TRBJ1-1
clone_size: -
d_call: TRBD1
cdr3_nt: TGCAGCGTCCCTCGGACAGGGGGCAGTGAAGCTTTCTTT
cdr3_aa: CSVPRTGGSEAFF

v_call: TRBV29-1
j_call: TRBJ1-1
clone_size: -
d_call: -
cdr3_nt: TGCAGCGTTCCGACTTACGGGCCTCTCGCTTTCTTT
cdr3_aa: CSVPTYGPLAFF

v_call: TRBV6-5
j_call: TRBJ1-2
clone_size: many
d_call: -
cdr3_nt: TGTGCCAGCACCGACCATAGGGTCCGCTACACCTTC
cdr3_aa: CASTDHRVRYTF

v_call: TRBV7-9
j_call: TRBJ1-1
clone_size: -
d_call: -
cdr3_nt: TGTGCCAGCAGCTTACCGGGGGTGGTGAACACTGAAGCTTTCTTT
cdr3_aa: CASSLPGVVNTEAFF

v_call: TRBV24-1
j_call: TRBJ2-2
clone_size: -
d_call: -
cdr3_nt: TGTGCCACCAGTGCTATGGCCAATAGTCAGCTGTTTTTT
cdr3_aa: CATSAMANSQLFF

v_call: TRBV9
j_call: TRBJ2-7
clone_size: -
d_call: -
cdr3_nt: TGTGCCAGCAGCGACCGGGGACACTCCTACGAGCAGTACTTC
cdr3_aa: CASSDRGHSYEQYF

v_call: TRBV29-1
j_call: TRBJ1-2
clone_size: few
d_call: -
cdr3_nt: TGCAGCGTGGACAGCCACTATGGCTACACCTTC
cdr3_aa: CSVDSHYGYTF

v_call: TRBV6-5
j_call: TRBJ1-4
clone_size: many
d_call: TRBD1
cdr3_nt: TGTGCCAGCAGACCAGGACAGGGGTATGAAAAACTGTTTTTT
cdr3_aa: CASRPGQGYEKLFF

v_call: TRBV20-1
j_call: TRBJ2-6
clone_size: -
d_call: -
cdr3_nt: TGCAGTGCTACCCTGGTTGGCGCCTACGTCCTGACTTTC
cdr3_aa: CSATLVGAYVLTF

v_call: TRBV7-9
j_call: TRBJ2-6
clone_size: -
d_call: TRBD2
cdr3_nt: TGTGCCAGCAGCCAAGATCTACTAGCGGGAGACGTGGGTAGGGCCTACGTCCTGACTTTC
cdr3_aa: CASSQDLLAGDVGRAYVLTF

v_call: TRBV7-2
j_call: TRBJ2-3
clone_size: few
d_call: -
cdr3_nt: TGTGCCAGCAGCTTATCCCCCACAGCTACGCAGTATTTT
cdr3_aa: CASSLSPTATQYF

v_call: TRBV20-1
j_call: TRBJ2-7
clone_size: -
d_call: -
cdr3_nt: TGCAGTGCTTCCCGGGACCACTCCTACGAGCAGTACTTC
cdr3_aa: CSASRDHSYEQYF

v_call: TRBV7-9
j_call: TRBJ1-2
clone_size: few
d_call: -
cdr3_nt: TGTGCCAGCAGCTTAGTCGTTGGCTACACCTTC
cdr3_aa: CASSLVVGYTF

v_call: TRBV7-9
j_call: TRBJ1-1
clone_size: many
d_call: -
cdr3_nt: TGTGCCAGCAGCGTTACAGAGAACACTGAAGCTTTCTTT
cdr3_aa: CASSVTENTEAFF

v_call: TRBV6-1
j_call: TRBJ2-7
clone_size: many
d_call: TRBD2
cdr3_nt: TGTGCCAGCAGTGTGCCTCCGAGCGGGAACTACGAGCAGTACTTC
cdr3_aa: CASSVPPSGNYEQYF

v_call: TRBV7-9
j_call: TRBJ2-7
clone_size: once
d_call: TRBD1
cdr3_nt: TGTGCCAGCAGCTACACAGGGGAACACCACGAGCAGTACTTC
cdr3_aa: CASSYTGEHHEQYF

v_call: TRBV12-3/TRBV12-4
j_call: TRBJ2-3
clone_size: -
d_call: -
cdr3_nt: TGTGCCAGCAGTCCAAGTGATACGCAGTATTTT
cdr3_aa: CASSPSDTQYF

v_call: TRBV7-2
j_call: TRBJ2-5
clone_size: -
d_call: -
cdr3_nt: TGTGCCAGCAGGCCCACTAGCTACCAAGAGACCCAGTACTTC
cdr3_aa: CASRPTSYQETQYF

v_call: TRBV10-3
j_call: TRBJ1-6
clone_size: -
d_call: TRBD1
cdr3_nt: TGTGCCATCAGAGAGTCCCCGACAGGGCGCTCACCCCTCCACTTT
cdr3_aa: CAIRESPTGRSPLHF

v_call: TRBV6-5
j_call: TRBJ2-5
clone_size: many
d_call: -
cdr3_nt: TGTGCCAGCAGTCCCCCTGGCGGCCAACAAGAGACCCAGTACTTC
cdr3_aa: CASSPPGGQQETQYF